These 9 T cell receptor delta chains came from one sample sequenced in a study of γδ T cells in repeated Plasmodium falciparum infection. Gammadelta T cells were flow-sorted from PBMC into Vgamma9/Vdelta2+ and Vdelta2-negative populations for bulk analysis. TCRdb processed the multiplex PCR reads again with the CATT caller. The table has 75,000 to 95,000 delta-chain clones, over 0.9% seen once. The sequenced sample consisted of gamma-delta T cells from blood. The source of these receptors is a pool of human donors (malaria-infected and uninfected, not separated).

On this clone: Just one base apart from a much larger clone, this may be a read error. No call exists for the J gene, whereas the V gene is TRDV1; no check of the table's D call, TRDD3, against the DNA was made. The germline CDR1 and CDR2 sequences are TSWWSYY and QGS. This CDR3 has 19 residues. CDR3 coding DNA: TGTGCTCTTGGGGAAAGTCCGTACTGGGGGATCCCTGGCACCGATAAACTCACCTTT. Encoded protein: CALGESPYWGIPGTDKLTF.

On this clone itself: TCRdb records a much larger clone's protein for this DNA, with a difference at residue 7 that likely arises from a read error; the protein given is the translation of the DNA. The chain employs TRDV1 and TRDJ1; D possibly uses TRDD2 or TRDD3 (6 bases each). Since TCRdb gives no J gene, matching the DNA to germline was used here to assign it. V was cut by 0 bases and J by 7 bases, with 27 bases left in between. The CDR3 totals 19 residues. CDR1 is TSWWSYY and CDR2 is QGS in the germline V gene. CDR3 coding DNA: TGTGCTCTTGGGGAACTGTTTCCTATAGATACGTGGGGGGCCTCTAAACTCATCTTT. It yields the protein CALGELFPIDTWGASKLIF.

To note about this clone: TCRdb's protein, taken from a much larger clone, differs from this DNA's translation at residue 6, likely owing to a read error; the protein displayed comes from the DNA. The gene calls are TRDV2 and TRDJ1; TRDD3 matches at 13 bases. The CDR3 is 16 amino acids. Germline-derived CDR1 and CDR2 are GEAIGNYY and EKD. J gave up 9 bases and V 0 bases, and 9 bases lay outside the gene matches. The CDR3 is CACDTATGGYAMELIF. CDR3 coding DNA: TGTGCCTGTGACACCGCTACTGGGGGATACGCGATGGAACTCATCTTT.

As regards this clone: TCRdb records a much larger clone's protein for this DNA, with a difference at residue 14 that likely arises from a read error; the protein given is the translation of the DNA. The rearrangement links TRDV1 to TRDJ1; D is possibly TRDD3 (6 bases). Germline V gene lookup returns CDR1 TSWWSYY and CDR2 QGS. Trimming removed 4 bases from V and 0 bases from J, with 33 bases in between. The CDR3 totals 22 residues. DNA for the CDR3: TGTGCTCTTGGGGTCCCCCTTGGGGCTACTAGGAACTGGGAACCTCACACCGATAAACTCATCTTT. Translation gives CALGVPLGATRNWEPHTDKLIF.

This clone was recorded a few times. This DNA's translation differs at residue 3 from TCRdb's protein, which comes from a much larger clone; a read error is likely, and the protein shown is translated from the DNA. V gene TRDV2 combines with J gene TRDJ1; TRDD3 agrees at 13 bases. The germline V gene encodes CDR1 GEAIGNYY and CDR2 EKD. This CDR3 comprises 15 residues. The CDR3 loop reads CARDKLGDTRRLLIF. DNA of the CDR3: TGTGCCCGTGACAAACTGGGGGATACGCGTCGTCTTCTCATCTTT.

This clone was observed at least ten times. Only one base separates this from a far larger clonotype, so it likely reflects a read error. Within the sample, other DNA sequences also encode this same CDR3. The rearrangement uses TRDV1 and TRDJ3, with TRDD3 matching over 11 bases. The J gene is absent in TCRdb and was assigned here via DNA matching to germline. The V gene's germline CDR1 is TSWWSYY and CDR2 QGS. CDR3 length: 23 residues. In nucleotides, the CDR3 is TGTGCCCTTGGGGAAACGACCTTCCCCTGGGGGATACCCACCTCCTGGGACACCCGACAGATGTTTTTC. This translates into CALGETTFPWGIPTSWDTRQMFF.

Points on this clone: The amino acid sequence in TCRdb belongs to a much larger clone and departs from this DNA's translation at residue 12, likely a sequencing read error; the sequence shown is translated from the DNA. The V and J genes are TRDV1 and TRDJ2; TRDD3 agrees at 7 bases. No J gene was available from TCRdb, and it was assigned here by a germline match of the DNA. CDR1 and CDR2 from the germline V gene are TSWWSYY and QGS. With 3 bases clipped from V and 3 bases from J, the junction kept 31 bases outside the gene matches. This CDR3 is built from 24 residues. CDR3 residues: CALGDLPPGTRAEKMGDMTAQLFF. CDR3 sequence (DNA): TGTGCTCTTGGGGACCTCCCCCCTGGCACTAGAGCGGAAAAAATGGGGGACATGACAGCACAACTCTTCTTT.

For this clone: A read error is likely here: a far larger clone is one base away. Other DNA sequences in the same sample also yield this CDR3. The V gene corresponds to TRDV2; no J gene was called; the tabulated D call, TRDD3, remains unverified against the DNA. The CDR3 loop spans 18 amino acids. CDR1 GEAIGNYY and CDR2 EKD come from the germline V gene. The CDR3 DNA reads as TGTGCCTGTGACACCGGTCGAATCGGGGTGGGAGACACCGATAAACTTATCTTT. Translated, it gives CACDTGRIGVGDTDKLIF.

This clone was counted between two and nine times. The protein TCRdb gives is from a much larger clone and does not agree with this DNA's translation at residue 10, likely a read error; the protein shown here comes from the DNA. The CDR3 here is CALNHKANWWIRPTDKLIF. The CDR3 DNA sequence: TGTGCTCTCAATCACAAGGCAAACTGGTGGATACGGCCCACCGATAAACTCATCTTT. The chain links TRDV1 to TRDJ1, with TRDD3 identical over 7 bases. TCRdb leaves out the J gene; it was filled in here by matching the DNA to germline. The CDR3 is 19 amino acids. CDR1 and CDR2 (germline): TSWWSYY, QGS. J lost 1 base, V lost 9 bases, and 23 bases had no gene match.